The rows below give T cell receptor beta chains drawn from one sample of a study of identical twins. TCRdb re-called the 5' RACE reads with MiXCR, one entry per CDR3 protein. The data contain roughly 690,000 distinct CDR3 sequences, around 6% of them seen just once; the ten biggest clones take up roughly 1.6%. Sequencing used naive T cells sorted from blood. Receptors originate from a man aged 18 to 29 in good health. Both conserved end residues are part of each CDR3. D genes are given only for firm matches. Clone size is shown for a subset of rows, as once, few, many or a class of expanded clone.

>TRBD1|many|TRBV5-1|15|TRBJ1-5
CASSLATGTEQPQHF
TGCGCCAGCAGCTTGGCCACCGGGACAGAGCAGCCCCAGCATTTT
>NA|many|TRBV5-1|14|TRBJ1-1
CASSANRVNTEAFF
TGCGCCAGCAGCGCGAACAGGGTGAACACTGAAGCTTTCTTT
>TRBD1|many|TRBV12-3/TRBV12-4|17|TRBJ2-5
CASSLANRGTAQETQYF
TGTGCCAGCAGTTTAGCGAACCGAGGGACAGCCCAAGAGACCCAGTACTTC
>NA|many|TRBV10-3|13|TRBJ2-3
CAISESDSDTQYF
TGTGCCATCAGTGAATCCGACAGCGATACGCAGTATTTT
>TRBD1|many|TRBV12-3/TRBV12-4|13|TRBJ2-5
CASRTGTGRTQYF
TGTGCCAGCAGAACCGGGACAGGCAGGACCCAGTACTTC
>NA|many|TRBV12-3/TRBV12-4|16|TRBJ1-1
CAISPPAGVMNTEAFF
TGTGCCATCAGCCCCCCGGCAGGGGTCATGAACACTGAAGCTTTCTTT
>NA|many|TRBV12-3/TRBV12-4|14|TRBJ1-2
CASSDSGTFEGYTF
TGTGCCAGCAGTGACTCGGGCACCTTCGAGGGCTACACCTTC
>TRBD2|many|TRBV7-2|14|TRBJ2-7
CASSWTSETYEQYF
TGTGCCAGCAGCTGGACTAGCGAAACCTACGAGCAGTACTTC
>TRBD2|many|TRBV15|16|TRBJ2-3
CATSKWTSGRTDTQYF
TGTGCCACCAGCAAATGGACTAGCGGGAGGACAGATACGCAGTATTTT
>NA|NA|TRBV20-1|13|TRBJ2-2
CSAKNWGTGELFF
TGCAGTGCAAAGAATTGGGGGACCGGGGAGCTGTTTTTT
>NA|NA|TRBV6-2/TRBV6-3|13|TRBJ1-5
CASSFRGSQPQHF
TGTGCCAGCAGTTTTCGGGGGTCTCAGCCCCAGCATTTT
>TRBD2|many|TRBV18|17|TRBJ2-1
CASSPPEGWEGLDEQFF
TGTGCCAGCTCACCCCCCGAGGGGTGGGAGGGATTGGATGAGCAGTTCTTC
>NA|many|TRBV18|16|TRBJ1-6
CASSPRQTANNSPLHF
TGTGCCAGCTCACCAAGGCAGACAGCCAATAATTCACCCCTCCACTTT
>TRBD2|few|TRBV24-1|15|TRBJ2-1
CATSPRLAGDYEQFF
TGTGCCACCAGTCCTAGACTAGCGGGAGACTATGAGCAGTTCTTC
>TRBD2|few|TRBV20-1|16|TRBJ2-3
CSARDRSSGSTDTQYF
TGCAGTGCTAGAGATCGGTCTAGCGGGAGTACAGATACGCAGTATTTT
>TRBD1|NA|TRBV30|15|TRBJ1-6
CAWRTGSSYNSPLHF
TGTGCCTGGAGGACAGGGAGCTCCTATAATTCACCCCTCCACTTT
>TRBD1|NA|TRBV6-5|18|TRBJ1-5
CASSYSTRDRVLRQPQHF
TGTGCCAGCAGTTACTCGACGCGGGACAGGGTGCTGAGGCAGCCCCAGCATTTT
>NA|few|TRBV2|16|TRBJ2-1
CASSGAGRSSYNEQFF
TGTGCCAGCAGTGGGGCGGGTAGGAGCTCCTACAATGAGCAGTTCTTC
>NA|NA|TRBV20-1|12|TRBJ2-7
CSARTVTYEQYF
TGCAGTGCTAGGACAGTTACCTACGAGCAGTACTTC
>NA|NA|TRBV15|11|TRBJ1-1
CATRLNTEAFF
TGTGCCACCAGGCTGAACACTGAAGCTTTCTTT
>TRBD2|NA|TRBV10-3|14|TRBJ2-2
CAIRELAGAGELFF
TGTGCCATCAGAGAATTAGCGGGGGCCGGGGAGCTGTTTTTT
>TRBD2|many|TRBV20-1|15|TRBJ2-1
CSVPTSGRTYNEQFF
TGCAGTGTTCCCACTAGCGGGAGGACCTACAATGAGCAGTTCTTC
>TRBD2|NA|TRBV6-2/TRBV6-3|13|TRBJ2-1
CATLGLANNEQFF
TGTGCCACCCTGGGACTAGCGAACAATGAGCAGTTCTTC
>NA|NA|TRBV5-1|16|TRBJ2-5
CASSLSGGGLQETQYF
TGCGCCAGCAGCTTGAGTGGCGGGGGCCTTCAAGAGACCCAGTACTTC
>TRBD1|many|TRBV24-1|12|TRBJ1-1
CATSDWTGVPFF
TGTGCCACCAGTGATTGGACAGGGGTCCCTTTCTTT
>NA|many|TRBV5-1|14|TRBJ1-5
CASSLVSGNQPQHF
TGCGCCAGCAGCTTGGTCTCTGGCAATCAGCCCCAGCATTTT
>NA|many|TRBV2|12|TRBJ1-2
CASRPESFKYTF
TGTGCCAGCAGACCTGAATCCTTTAAATACACCTTC
>NA|few|TRBV4-2|16|TRBJ2-5
CASSQEYFGVEETQYF
TGTGCCAGCAGCCAAGAATACTTCGGGGTAGAGGAGACCCAGTACTTC
>NA|few|TRBV5-1|15|TRBJ2-2
CASNLGGSIPGELFF
TGCGCCAGCAACCTCGGGGGCTCAATCCCCGGGGAGCTGTTTTTT
>NA|NA|TRBV5-5|14|TRBJ1-2
CASSPRETQSGYTF
TGTGCCAGCAGCCCCCGGGAAACGCAGAGTGGCTACACCTTC
>NA|many|TRBV29-1|14|TRBJ2-2
CSVEDPSQVGELFF
TGCAGCGTTGAAGATCCGTCCCAAGTGGGGGAGCTGTTTTTT
>TRBD2|NA|TRBV9|16|TRBJ2-3
CASSVRGGGPTDTQYF
TGTGCCAGCAGCGTTCGGGGGGGGGGCCCCACAGATACGCAGTATTTT
>NA|NA|TRBV23-1|18|TRBJ2-5
CASSHHQGDGAPGETQYF
TGCGCCAGCAGTCATCATCAAGGGGACGGAGCTCCTGGGGAGACCCAGTACTTC